The rows below give T cell receptor beta chains drawn from one sample of a study of T-cell reconstitution after alpha-beta-depleted transplantation in children. Each CDR3 protein gets one entry after TCRdb re-called the PCR reads with MiXCR. This sample has hundreds of thousands of distinct CDR3 sequences; roughly 10% occur once, and the top ten carry less than 5%. The sample consisted of PBMCs from the stem cell graft donor, taken from the stem cell graft. These TCRs come from a human donor who donated a stem cell graft to a child with acute myeloid leukemia. The CDR3 runs from the conserved cysteine through the conserved F or W. A D gene is named only where the DNA matches it firmly. Only some rows state a clone size, as once, few, many or a class for expanded clones.

clone_size d_call j_call v_call cdr3_length cdr3_aa
NA NA TRBJ2-6 TRBV6-1 15 CASGEQGAGANVLTF
NA TRBD2 TRBJ2-7 TRBV7-2 15 CASSSGAGGRWEQYF
few NA TRBJ2-7 TRBV7-9 13 CASSPVRADLQYF
few NA TRBJ2-2 TRBV15 17 CATSRDRGTANTGELFF
NA NA TRBJ2-3 TRBV24-1 11 CATSKKDTQYF
NA NA TRBJ2-4 TRBV6-2/TRBV6-3 16 CASSYSGRGGNNIQYF
few NA TRBJ2-2 TRBV30 14 CAWKWGQNTGELFF
NA NA TRBJ1-6 TRBV10-3 14 CAISEAGPESPLHF
few TRBD1 TRBJ1-2 TRBV12-3/TRBV12-4 16 CASSLPGQASNYGYTF
many NA TRBJ2-1 TRBV6-4 15 CASSDSGGAYNEQFF